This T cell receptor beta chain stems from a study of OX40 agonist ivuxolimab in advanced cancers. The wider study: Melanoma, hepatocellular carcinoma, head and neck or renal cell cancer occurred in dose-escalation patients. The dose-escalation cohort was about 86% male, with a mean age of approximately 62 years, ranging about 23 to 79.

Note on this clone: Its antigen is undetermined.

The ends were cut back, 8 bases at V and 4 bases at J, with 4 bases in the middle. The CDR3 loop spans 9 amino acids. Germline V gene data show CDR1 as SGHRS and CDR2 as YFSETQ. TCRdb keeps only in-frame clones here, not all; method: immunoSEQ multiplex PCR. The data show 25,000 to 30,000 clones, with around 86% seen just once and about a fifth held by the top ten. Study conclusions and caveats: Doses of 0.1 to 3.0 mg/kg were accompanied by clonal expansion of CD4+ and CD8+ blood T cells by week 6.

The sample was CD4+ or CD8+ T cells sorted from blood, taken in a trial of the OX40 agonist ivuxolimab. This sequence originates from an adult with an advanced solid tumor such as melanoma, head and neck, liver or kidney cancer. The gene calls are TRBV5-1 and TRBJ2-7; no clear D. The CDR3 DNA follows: TGCGCCAGGCATTACGAGCAGTACTTC. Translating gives CARHYEQYF.